Listed below are T cell receptor beta chains from one sample, sequenced in a study of CD8 T cells in Susac syndrome. TCRdb redid the calling of the immunoSEQ multiplex PCR reads with MiXCR, one entry per CDR3 protein. The profile shows around 81,000 distinct CDR3 sequences, 94% of them singletons. The specimen was CD8+ T cells from PBMCs. The source is a human donor with Susac syndrome. The CDR3 runs from the conserved cysteine through the conserved F or W.

v_call	j_call	cdr3_length	cdr3_aa
TRBV7-8	TRBJ2-3	14	CASSSDGSTDTQYF
TRBV11-2	TRBJ2-5	14	CASSPPLGAETQYF
TRBV6-5	TRBJ1-4	14	CASSEGGEGEKLFF
TRBV7-9	TRBJ2-1	12	CASSLQYNEQFF
TRBV5-6	TRBJ2-4	14	CASSYGQAKNIQYF
TRBV3-1	TRBJ2-1	14	CASSQVRFAPEQFF
TRBV20-1	TRBJ1-1	15	CSARPAIDTNTEAFF
TRBV4-1	TRBJ1-6	15	CASSQATGIYSPLHF
TRBV9	TRBJ2-2	15	CASSGRRDRVWELFF
TRBV7-9	TRBJ1-1	11	CAGERGSEAFF
TRBV6-5	TRBJ1-1	14	CASSYSKLGTEAFF
TRBV20-1	TRBJ2-7	14	CSARPREANYEQYF
TRBV18	TRBJ2-1	13	CASSPLPDNEQFF
TRBV4-2	TRBJ2-6	15	CASRELAAGANVLTF
TRBV5-1	TRBJ2-1	16	CASSLFGAGDHNEQFF
TRBV6-5	TRBJ2-6	19	CASSYSTLDRGLGANVLTF
TRBV6-2/TRBV6-3	TRBJ2-3	15	CASSSLAGETDTQYF
TRBV18	TRBJ2-5	18	CASSPFPVIGPNQETQYF
TRBV4-1	TRBJ2-1	13	CASSQAQASEKFF
TRBV15	TRBJ2-1	14	CATSTTSGSPEQFF
TRBV6-2/TRBV6-3	TRBJ2-5	12	CASRGSSETQYF
TRBV6-5	TRBJ2-1	13	CASSYRQYNEQFF
TRBV5-1	TRBJ1-2	12	CASRDTDYGYTF
TRBV30	TRBJ2-3	13	CAWREVGTDTQYF
TRBV12-3/TRBV12-4	TRBJ2-1	17	CASSLESPDWVYNEQFF
TRBV6-5	TRBJ2-2	17	CASSYGPGDRGTGELFF
TRBV4-1	TRBJ2-2	15	CASSQERSHLGELFF
TRBV7-2	TRBJ2-7	16	CASSLRLAGDLDEQYF
TRBV7-9	TRBJ2-5	17	CASSPVGEEKVGETQYF
TRBV6-2/TRBV6-3	TRBJ1-4	17	CASSYHRLRDSKEKLFF
TRBV10-3	TRBJ2-2	13	CATRLAGTGELFF
TRBV10-2	TRBJ1-2	13	CASSDRGVESYTF
TRBV11-2	TRBJ1-1	11	CASRVGTEAFF
TRBV7-9	TRBJ2-7	15	CASSFPGDRDHEQYF
TRBV7-9	TRBJ2-4	12	CASSPVSMGLYF
TRBV4-3	TRBJ2-7	15	CASSPQAMGPYEQYF
TRBV6-4	TRBJ2-3	17	CASSGLAGGGGTDTQYF
TRBV6-2/TRBV6-3	TRBJ2-1	14	CASSGQGAHNEQFF
TRBV2	TRBJ2-7	15	CASLVRAGNSYEQYF
TRBV4-3	TRBJ2-1	13	CASSPWTGNEQFF
TRBV19	TRBJ1-4	17	CASSISSGVGIGEKLFF
TRBV27	TRBJ2-1	12	CASSPGGNEQFF
TRBV27	TRBJ2-1	15	CASSDGTSGRNEQFF
TRBV3-1	TRBJ2-7	15	CASSLRASGSYEQYF
TRBV7-9	TRBJ1-5	12	CASSLEGQPQHF
TRBV27	TRBJ1-2	16	CASSLDDLGSNYGYTF
TRBV7-8	TRBJ2-7	12	CASQDVGYEQYF